The following is a T cell receptor (beta chain) sequence with its context. The data stem from a study of blood T cell repertoires in COVID-19. From germline, CDR1 is SQVTM and CDR2 ANQGSEA. Germline trimming cut 5 bases from V and 7 bases from J; bases unmatched to any gene: 8. The CDR3 extends over 14 amino acids. Methods used by the authors: Reference gene primer amplification in the assay estimated nucleated cell counts. The protocol was immunoSEQ multiplex PCR, while the TCRdb copy is restricted to in-frame clones and leaves out a portion. V and J calls and clone size are given by that table; D and trimming were obtained from the DNA. The sample holds more than 150,000 clones, over 75% seen once. Among Cohort 3 donors, those recovered had two negative PCRs, clearance, or symptom resolution.

V gene TRBV29-1 combines with J gene TRBJ2-7; TRBD2 agrees at 13 bases. This sequence was found in a man between 45 and 60 years old who had recovered from COVID-19. Source material: PBMCs or T cells enriched from blood (not recorded which). CDR3 nucleotide sequence: TGCAGCGTTTCTGGACTAGCGGGAGAGAGAGAGCAGTACTTC. Its protein product is CSVSGLAGEREQYF.